This T cell receptor beta chain was profiled in a study of shared clonotypes between healthy human individuals. Study-level results: Relative to their counterparts shared across all four donors, non-shared clonotypes exhibited diminished generation probabilities. Naive subsets tended to show greater estimated richness than memory subsets.

This clone was picked up a small number of times. Its antigen is still unknown. Using immunoSEQ multiplex PCR, the repertoire was profiled, and TCRdb retains in-frame clones only, with some absent. Among a few million clones listed, over 85% were seen once. Naive CD8 cells were CD45RO-negative, positively selected for CCR7, excluding terminally differentiated effector memory CD45RA+ cells. Germline loops: CDR1 SNHLY, CDR2 FYNNEI. This CDR3 has 14 amino acids. Trimming left V 3 bases short and J 2 bases short, with 10 bases between. The source material was naive CD8+ T cells from PBMCs. The TCR originated in a man between 18 and 29 years old in good health. Some clones in this sample may be carry-over from other donors' samples. The chain employs TRBV2 and TRBJ2-5; D call uncertain. CDR3 DNA: TGTGCCAGCAGTGATGACGGGCGACAAGAGACCCAGTACTTC. This sequence encodes CASSDDGRQETQYF.